Listed here are 25 T cell receptor beta chains from one sample, sequenced in a study of blood T cell repertoires in COVID-19. Clones were sequenced by immunoSEQ multiplex PCR, and TCRdb holds only the in-frame ones, with some missing. The sample records about 240,000 clones, roughly four fifths being singletons. Sequencing was carried out using peripheral blood. The receptors were gathered from a woman in her seventies with acute or convalescent COVID-19.

The CDR3 loop is CSASRRLAGDEQFF. For the CDR3, the DNA is TGCAGTGCTAGTAGAAGGCTAGCGGGGGATGAGCAGTTCTTC. The chain recombines TRBV20-1 with TRBJ2-1; TRBD2 matches 10 bases. V lost 3 bases to trimming and J lost 8 bases; unmatched junction nucleotides: 7. Germline CDR1 is DFQATT and CDR2 is SNEGSKA (reference sequence). The CDR3 extends over 14 amino acids.

The V gene is TRBV6-1, the J gene TRBJ1-4; D remains unclear. CDR3 length: 14 residues. V was trimmed by 2 bases and J by 11 bases, leaving 15 bases between them. Germline values: CDR1 MNHNS, CDR2 SASEGT. Here the CDR3 reads CASSESALLNKLFF. The CDR3 nucleotides are TGTGCCAGCAGTGAATCTGCGCTTCTTAACAAACTGTTTTTT.

The chain links TRBV7-2 to TRBJ1-3, with D perhaps matching TRBD1 (6 bases). The V end was cut by 2 bases, the J end by 0 bases, with 11 bases between. The CDR3 length is 16 residues. Germline V gives CDR1 SGHTA, CDR2 FQGNSA. The CDR3 loop is CASSLTGRRSGNTIYF. CDR3 nucleotide sequence: TGTGCCAGCAGCTTAACAGGGAGACGCTCTGGAAACACCATATATTTT. Combining the CDR3 with reference TRBV7-2 and TRBJ1-3 gives the whole variable domain GAGVSQSPSNKVTEKGKDVELRCDPISGHTALYWYRQSLGQGLEFLIYFQGNSAPDKSGLPSDRFSAERTGGSVSTLTIQRTQQEDSAVYLCASSLTGRRSGNTIYFGEGSWLTVV.

This rearrangement joins TRBV6-5 to TRBJ2-7, with 10 bases aligning to TRBD1. V shed 2 bases, J shed 0 bases, and the junction held 4 bases outside the gene matches. In germline, CDR1 is MNHEY, CDR2 SVGAGI. The CDR3 is made up of 16 amino acids. The CDR3 region has the DNA TGTGCCAGCAGTTACGGGACAGGGGTCGCCTCCTACGAGCAGTACTTC. Translation gives CASSYGTGVASYEQYF.

The V and J genes are TRBV6-5 and TRBJ1-1, with D tentatively TRBD1 (5 bases). The CDR3 totals 15 residues. The germline V gene has CDR1 MNHEY and CDR2 SVGAGI. V dropped 7 bases and J dropped 1 base, with 16 bases sitting between them. CDR3 loop: CASNHPETANTEAFF. The CDR3 nucleotides are TGTGCCAGCAATCACCCCGAGACAGCGAACACTGAAGCTTTCTTT.

This clone was seen only a few times. The genes are TRBV6-5 and TRBJ1-2; D gene ambiguous. The CDR3 totals 12 residues. V dropped 2 bases and J dropped 7 bases, with 8 bases sitting between them. Germline-derived CDR1 and CDR2 are MNHEY and SVGAGI. The CDR3 is CASSYPGSGYTF. CDR3 nucleotide sequence: TGTGCCAGCAGTTACCCTGGGAGTGGCTACACCTTC.

This clone was counted a few times. V gene TRBV18 combines with J gene TRBJ1-2; 9 nucleotides line up with TRBD1. V dropped 6 bases and J dropped 2; count of bases not matched to a gene: 7. The CDR3 covers 15 residues. Germline-derived CDR1 and CDR2 are KGHSH and LQKENI. CDR3 bases: TGTGCCAGCTCGCGAGGGACAGGGAGCAACTATGGCTACACCTTC. It yields the protein CASSRGTGSNYGYTF.

This chain connects TRBV7-2 to TRBJ2-3; 9 bases are shared with TRBD2. V shed 5 bases and J 5 bases; nucleotides not matched to a gene: 11. CDR1 is SGHTA and CDR2 is FQGNSA in the germline V gene. The CDR3 length is 16 residues. The CDR3 DNA reads TGTGCCAGCAGCGTGTTTGCGGGGGGGTCGGGAGATACGCAGTATTTT. Its protein is CASSVFAGGSGDTQYF.

In its sample, this clone was seen once. This chain joins TRBV6-6 and TRBJ1-1; TRBD1 matches at 10 bases. The trim removed 11 bases at V and 5 bases at J, leaving 5 bases unmatched. The CDR3 extends over 12 amino acids. CDR1 and CDR2 from the germline V gene are MNHNY and SVGAGI (reference sequence). CDR3 DNA: TGTGCCGGGGGACAGGGGATGACTGAAGCTTTCTTT. Amino acids: CAGGQGMTEAFF.

This clone came up a few times. The chain employs TRBV19 and TRBJ2-2, with 12 bases matching TRBD2. The V gene's germline CDR1 is LNHDA and CDR2 SQIVND (reference sequence). This CDR3 comprises 15 residues. Trimming cost V 4 bases and J 4 bases; bases outside gene matches: 1. The CDR3 loop reads CASSTGLAGTGELFF. In DNA form, the CDR3 reads TGTGCCAGTAGTACGGGACTAGCGGGCACCGGGGAGCTGTTTTTT.

The chain recombines TRBV19 with TRBJ1-2, with D possibly being TRBD1 (5 bases). CDR1 is LNHDA and CDR2 is SQIVND in the germline V gene (reference sequence). The CDR3 is 15 residues long. V shed 3 bases and J shed 6 bases, with 17 bases lying between them. CDR3 sequence reads: CASSILGTTPDGYTF. The CDR3 DNA reads as TGTGCCAGTAGTATTCTCGGGACTACCCCCGATGGCTACACCTTC.

The chain has TRBV5-1 and TRBJ1-6; D is perhaps TRBD1 (6 bases). The germline V gene has CDR1 SGHRS and CDR2 YFSETQ. CDR3 length: 17 residues. V was shortened by 0 bases and J by 4 bases, with 14 bases between the two germline ends. CDR3 region: CASSLEYRGIYNSPLHF. CDR3 DNA sequence: TGCGCCAGCAGCTTGGAGTATAGGGGGATTTATAATTCACCCCTCCACTTT.

The V call is TRBV6-5, the J call TRBJ2-7, with TRBD2 identical over 9 bases. This CDR3 comprises 13 residues. J gave up 2 bases and V 7 bases, and 3 bases lay outside the gene matches. CDR1 and CDR2 (germline): MNHEY, SVGAGI. As DNA, the CDR3 is TGTGCCAGCAATCCTAGCGGGACCTACGAGCAGTACTTC. Translating gives CASNPSGTYEQYF.

The chain is built from TRBV7-2 and TRBJ2-3; no firm D call. V was cut by 2 bases and J by 4 bases, with 7 bases left in between. CDR3 length: 13 amino acids. Germline loops: CDR1 SGHTA, CDR2 FQGNSA. The CDR3 loop is CASSLLQADTQYF. In DNA, the CDR3 is TGTGCCAGCAGCTTACTCCAGGCAGATACGCAGTATTTT.

The genes are TRBV4-1 and TRBJ2-3, with 8 positions matching TRBD1. CDR3 length equals 16 residues. With 1 base clipped from V and 1 base from J, the junction kept 4 bases outside the gene matches. Germline V gene data show CDR1 as MGHRA and CDR2 as YSYEKL. CDR3 in DNA: TGCGCCAGCAGCCAAGGTGTCAGGGGGCGCACAGATACGCAGTATTTT. This codes for CASSQGVRGRTDTQYF.

This chain uses TRBV30 with TRBJ1-2; no firm D call. Looked up from germline, CDR1 is GTSNPN and CDR2 is SVGIG (reference sequence). V gave up 5 bases and J gave up 7 bases, with 17 bases separating them. CDR3 length: 13 residues. The CDR3 here is CAWDGGYVGGYTF. The DNA of the CDR3 is TGTGCCTGGGATGGCGGGTACGTCGGTGGCTACACCTTC.

This clone has just a few counts. The genes are TRBV5-1 and TRBJ2-7; 8 bases agree with TRBD2. J was trimmed by 5 bases and V by 0 bases; bases with no gene match: 4. The CDR3 is made up of 14 amino acids. Germline V gene sequence: CDR1 SGHRS, CDR2 YFSETQ. The CDR3 DNA follows: TGCGCCAGCAGCTTGGGCGGGGGGCTCGACGAGCAGTACTTC. This codes for CASSLGGGLDEQYF. The whole variable domain, remainder taken from reference TRBV5-1 and TRBJ2-7, is KAGVTQTPRYLIKTRGQQVTLSCSPISGHRSVSWYQQTPGQGLQFLFEYFSETQRNKGNFPGRFSGRQFSNSRSEMNVSTLELGDSALYLCASSLGGGLDEQYFGPGTRLTVT.

This clone was counted a few times. This chain links TRBV5-1 with TRBJ2-3; weak D call: TRBD1 (6 bases). The CDR3 runs 14 residues. V lost 6 bases and J 6 bases, leaving 17 bases between the germline ends. CDR1 is SGHRS, CDR2 YFSETQ, per germline. CDR3 bases: TGCGCCAGCATGAGGGGGATGAACCCGGATACGCAGTATTTT. Amino acid sequence: CASMRGMNPDTQYF.

The gene calls are TRBV29-1 and TRBJ2-3; 10 bases align to TRBD1. The CDR3 consists of 13 residues. Germline-derived CDR1 and CDR2 are SQVTM and ANQGSEA. V lost 8 bases and J lost 4; bases outside the gene matches: 6. The CDR3 DNA reads TGCAGCACGAGACAGGGGGCGGCAGATACGCAGTATTTT. The encoded protein is CSTRQGAADTQYF.

J is TRBJ1-1 and V is TRBV30; 9 nucleotides line up with TRBD1. The CDR3 length is 14 residues. Trimming removed 0 bases from V and 6 bases from J; junction bases left unmatched: 5. Germline CDR1 is GTSNPN and CDR2 is SVGIG (reference sequence). CDR3: CAWSVQGAPPEAFF. CDR3 coding DNA: TGTGCCTGGAGTGTACAGGGGGCGCCCCCTGAAGCTTTCTTT.

The chain has TRBV11-2 and TRBJ1-2; TRBD1 matches 7 bases. Trimming took 5 bases from V and 8 from J; bases not matched to a gene: 11. This CDR3 is 14 amino acids long. Germline CDR1 SGHAT, CDR2 FQNNGV. The CDR3 sequence: CASSADRTGVGYTF. The DNA for the CDR3 is TGTGCCAGCAGCGCAGATCGGACAGGAGTAGGCTACACCTTC.

The chain links TRBV28 to TRBJ2-7; 7 bases are a match to TRBD1. The V segment lost 5 bases and the J segment 6 bases; nucleotides outside the gene matches: 13. The length of the CDR3 is 15 residues. Germline-derived CDR1 and CDR2 are MDHEN and SYDVKM. CDR3 nucleotide sequence: TGTGCCAGCAGTCCGCTTGGGCTCAGGGGGTCCGAGCAGTACTTC. This gives the protein CASSPLGLRGSEQYF.

The genes are TRBV5-6 and TRBJ1-2; possible D gene TRBD1, 5 bases. This CDR3 region has 17 residues. The germline CDR1 and CDR2 sequences are SGHDT and YYEEEE. Deletions cut 0 bases from V and 4 bases from J, with 19 bases between. The CDR3 bases are TGTGCCAGCAGCTTGGCCCCGGACAATCACTTCTTCTATGGCTACACCTTC. It codes for CASSLAPDNHFFYGYTF.

V gene TRBV7-2 combines with J gene TRBJ2-7, with D possibly TRBD1 on 6 matching bases. V shed 2 bases and J shed 6 bases, with 14 bases lying between them. The CDR3 consists of 14 residues. Looked up from germline, CDR1 is SGHTA and CDR2 is FQGNSA. The CDR3 sequence: CASSLTGTFAEQYF. In DNA, the CDR3 is TGTGCCAGCAGCTTAACAGGGACGTTTGCCGAGCAGTACTTC.

This clone was seen only a few times. V gene TRBV5-1 combines with J gene TRBJ1-4, with 8 nucleotides matching TRBD1. The CDR3 is 16 amino acids. CDR1 SGHRS and CDR2 YFSETQ come from the germline V gene. Germline trimming cut 2 bases from V and 7 bases from J; bases unmatched to any gene: 10. Here the CDR3 reads CASSLSQGALSEKLFF. CDR3 coding DNA: TGCGCCAGCAGCTTAAGTCAGGGGGCCCTAAGTGAAAAACTGTTTTTT. The full variable domain, with the rest looked up from reference TRBV5-1 and TRBJ1-4, is KAGVTQTPRYLIKTRGQQVTLSCSPISGHRSVSWYQQTPGQGLQFLFEYFSETQRNKGNFPGRFSGRQFSNSRSEMNVSTLELGDSALYLCASSLSQGALSEKLFFGSGTQLSVL.